This entry concerns a single TCR beta chain. What it recognizes is unknown. These data are taken from a study of T cell responses to AZD1222 COVID-19 vaccine. Study-wide results and caveats: Baseline testing showed seropositivity in only a handful of AZD1222 recipients. Close to half of all spike-specific TCRs reportedly target regions of the variants that are unmutated.

CDR1 is KGHDR, CDR2 SFDVKD, per germline. Germline trimming cut 5 bases from V and 2 bases from J; bases unmatched to any gene: 6. This CDR3 has 15 residues. Produced via immunoSEQ multiplex PCR; TCRdb's table is partial and in-frame only. The sample contains tens of thousands of clones, nearly 90% of which appear only once. V gene TRBV24-1 combines with J gene TRBJ2-3; 7 bases fit TRBD2. This clonotype was obtained from an adult who received the AZD1222 COVID-19 vaccine. Sequencing used peripheral blood, obtained 28 days after the second AZD1222 dose. CDR3 residues: CATSVSAGATDTQYF. The CDR3 DNA sequence: TGTGCCACCAGTGTCTCTGCGGGAGCCACAGATACGCAGTATTTT.